This TCR beta chain was retrieved from a study of identical twins' blood T cells. The V and J ends lost 2 bases and 8 bases respectively, with 9 bases between them. The germline V gene encodes CDR1 SGHNT and CDR2 YENEEA. This CDR3 comprises 12 residues. From the 5' RACE reads, TCRdb called clonotypes with MiXCR, one entry per CDR3 protein. The sample contains 300,000 to 450,000 distinct CDR3 sequences, approximately 30% of which appear only once. The sequence was collected from a woman between 18 and 49 years old in good health. The rearrangement uses TRBV11-3 and TRBJ1-2; D is ambiguous. The source material was PBMCs. The CDR3 coding sequence is TGTGCCAGCAGCTTACTGTCGGGGGGCTACACCTTC. It yields the protein CASSLLSGGYTF.